This T cell receptor beta chain was recorded in a study of blood T cell repertoires in COVID-19. Study information: Donors in the United States, Italy and Spain gave samples during acute or convalescent COVID-19.

Grouping used clinical history reported by participants in a survey and questionnaire. Cohort 3 donors were reported recovered after two negative PCRs, clearance, or symptom resolution. This CDR3 is built from 19 residues. CDR1 and CDR2 (germline): SEHNR, FQNEAQ (reference sequence). Trimming removed 4 bases from V and 0 bases from J, with 24 bases in between. Original data processing: Nucleated cell number was recorded as an estimate derived from reference gene primer amplification. Profiled with immunoSEQ multiplex PCR; TCRdb holds only in-frame clones, not every one. That table gives V, J and clone size, and the DNA gave D and trimming. Among fewer than 200,000 clones listed, roughly four fifths were seen once.

The source material was PBMCs or T cells enriched from blood (not recorded which). V gene TRBV7-9 combines with J gene TRBJ1-1; possibly TRBD1 for D (5 bases). This clonotype originated in a man aged 50 to 59 who had recovered from COVID-19. CDR3 protein: CASSYFRRGIGPLNTEAFF. The CDR3 DNA reads as TGTGCCAGCAGCTATTTTAGGCGGGGGATCGGCCCCTTGAACACTGAAGCTTTCTTT.